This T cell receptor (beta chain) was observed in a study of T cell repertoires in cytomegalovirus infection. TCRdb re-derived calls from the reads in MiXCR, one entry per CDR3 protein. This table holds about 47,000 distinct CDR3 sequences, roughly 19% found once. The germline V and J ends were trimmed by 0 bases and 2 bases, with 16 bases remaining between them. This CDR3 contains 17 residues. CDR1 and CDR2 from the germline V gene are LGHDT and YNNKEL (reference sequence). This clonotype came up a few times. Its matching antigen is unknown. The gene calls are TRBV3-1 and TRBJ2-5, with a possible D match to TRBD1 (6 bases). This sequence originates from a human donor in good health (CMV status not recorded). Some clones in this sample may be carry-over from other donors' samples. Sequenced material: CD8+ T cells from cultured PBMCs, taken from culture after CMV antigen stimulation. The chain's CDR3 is CASSQDLAGDGQETQYF. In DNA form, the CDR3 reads TGTGCCAGCAGCCAAGATCTCGCAGGGGACGGGCAAGAGACCCAGTACTTC.